In its sample, the clone carrying this TCR beta chain was seen a few times. The data were taken from a study of tumor-infiltrating lymphocytes in oesophageal squamous cell carcinoma. A single record per CDR3 protein comes from TCRdb applying MiXCR to the PCR reads. The profile shows 18,000 or so distinct CDR3 sequences, roughly 42% of them singletons. The CDR3 extends over 13 amino acids. Germline V gives CDR1 SEHNR, CDR2 FQNEAQ (reference sequence). Sequencing input: esophageal tumor tissue. This sequence was found in a male donor with esophageal squamous cell carcinoma. The chain carries TRBV7-9 and TRBJ2-5, with 7 bases lining up with TRBD2. The closer fit of TRBJ2-7 to the DNA end suggests the J call may be wrong. In DNA, the CDR3 is TGTGCCAGCAGCAGCGGGGACTCCTACGAGCAGTACTTC. It specifies CASSSGDSYEQYF.